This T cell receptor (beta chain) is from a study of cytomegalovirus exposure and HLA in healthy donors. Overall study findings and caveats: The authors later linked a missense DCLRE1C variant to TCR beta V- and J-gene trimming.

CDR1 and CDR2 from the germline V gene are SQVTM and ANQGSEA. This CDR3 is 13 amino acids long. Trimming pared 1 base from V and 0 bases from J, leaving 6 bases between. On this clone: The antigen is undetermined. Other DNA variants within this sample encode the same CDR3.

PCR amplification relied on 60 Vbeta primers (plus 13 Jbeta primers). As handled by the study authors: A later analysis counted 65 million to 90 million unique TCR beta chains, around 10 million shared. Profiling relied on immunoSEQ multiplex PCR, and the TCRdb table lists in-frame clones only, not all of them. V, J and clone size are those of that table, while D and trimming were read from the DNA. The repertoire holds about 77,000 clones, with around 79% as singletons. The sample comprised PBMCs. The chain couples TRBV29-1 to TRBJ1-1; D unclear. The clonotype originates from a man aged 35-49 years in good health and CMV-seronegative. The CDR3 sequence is CSVEAGLNTEAFF. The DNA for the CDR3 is TGCAGCGTTGAAGCAGGTCTGAACACTGAAGCTTTCTTT.